These T cell receptor beta chains were read from a single sample in a study of shared clonotypes between healthy human individuals. TCRdb's table, derived via immunoSEQ multiplex PCR, lists solely in-frame clones and lacks some. The profile covers around 100,000 clones, with 67% appearing a single time and around 41% taken by the ten largest. What was sequenced was memory CD8+ T cells sorted from blood. All receptors derive from a man aged 25-45 years in good health. Both conserved end residues are part of each CDR3. Each record gives: clone size, J gene, V gene, D gene, CDR3 DNA, CDR3 protein. The D gene is left open where the match is weak. Part of the rows lack a size; the others show once, few, many or a class for expanded clones.

clone size: once
J gene: TRBJ2-5
V gene: TRBV29-1
D gene: NA
CDR3 DNA: TGCAGCGTCAGGGTGTTGGAGACCCAGTACTTC
CDR3 protein: CSVRVLETQYF

clone size: NA
J gene: TRBJ1-5
V gene: TRBV5-1
D gene: NA
CDR3 DNA: TGCGCCAGCAGCTTGGAGGTGGGGCGCAATCAGCCCCAGCATTTT
CDR3 protein: CASSLEVGRNQPQHF

clone size: NA
J gene: TRBJ1-2
V gene: TRBV11-2
D gene: NA
CDR3 DNA: TGTGCCAGCAGCTTACTTTTATGGGAGAATGGCTACACCTTC
CDR3 protein: CASSLLLWENGYTF

clone size: NA
J gene: TRBJ2-7
V gene: TRBV21-1
D gene: NA
CDR3 DNA: TGTGCCAGCAGCAAAGTCCTCCCTAGCCTAAACGTTGGCTACGAGCAGTACTTC
CDR3 protein: CASSKVLPSLNVGYEQYF

clone size: once
J gene: TRBJ2-2
V gene: TRBV6-1
D gene: NA
CDR3 DNA: TGTGCCAGCAGTCCCCCCCAGAGCTTCACCGGGGAGCTGTTTTTT
CDR3 protein: CASSPPQSFTGELFF

clone size: once
J gene: TRBJ2-1
V gene: TRBV18
D gene: NA
CDR3 DNA: TGTGCCAGCTCACCCCGGACCGGTGGGGTGAATGAGCAGTTCTTC
CDR3 protein: CASSPRTGGVNEQFF

clone size: NA
J gene: TRBJ2-1
V gene: TRBV9
D gene: NA
CDR3 DNA: TGTGCCAGCAGCGTAGGTGACTCTTACAATGAGCAGTTCTTC
CDR3 protein: CASSVGDSYNEQFF

clone size: NA
J gene: TRBJ2-1
V gene: TRBV19
D gene: TRBD2
CDR3 DNA: TGTGCCAGCGGGGGGAGCGGGAGGGGCCATGAGCAGTTCTTC
CDR3 protein: CASGGSGRGHEQFF

clone size: NA
J gene: TRBJ1-5
V gene: TRBV18
D gene: NA
CDR3 DNA: TGTGCCAGCTCACCAACCTTACAGGGCGGCAATCAGCCCCAGCATTTT
CDR3 protein: CASSPTLQGGNQPQHF

clone size: NA
J gene: TRBJ2-1
V gene: TRBV7-7
D gene: NA
CDR3 DNA: TGTGCTAGCAGCTTAGTGGGGGCCCGGAGGGATGAGCAGTTCTTC
CDR3 protein: CASSLVGARRDEQFF

clone size: once
J gene: TRBJ2-7
V gene: TRBV5-6
D gene: TRBD2
CDR3 DNA: TGTGCCAGCAGCTTTCACAGGCGGGAGGGCTACGAGCAGTACTTC
CDR3 protein: CASSFHRREGYEQYF

clone size: NA
J gene: TRBJ2-3
V gene: TRBV7-2
D gene: NA
CDR3 DNA: TGTGCCAGCAGCCCCCCCTGGGACCGCACAGATACGCAGTATTTT
CDR3 protein: CASSPPWDRTDTQYF

clone size: NA
J gene: TRBJ2-7
V gene: TRBV5-1
D gene: NA
CDR3 DNA: TGCGCCAGCAGCTTGGGGCAGCTTGTCTACGAGCAGTACTTC
CDR3 protein: CASSLGQLVYEQYF

clone size: NA
J gene: TRBJ1-4
V gene: TRBV11-2
D gene: NA
CDR3 DNA: TGTGCCAGCAGCCCCCGTCCAAGTCCACAATCCAATAATGAAAAACTGTTTTTT
CDR3 protein: CASSPRPSPQSNNEKLFF

clone size: NA
J gene: TRBJ2-7
V gene: TRBV28
D gene: NA
CDR3 DNA: TGTGCCAGCAGTTTGGCCCACGAGCAGTACTTC
CDR3 protein: CASSLAHEQYF

clone size: NA
J gene: TRBJ2-5
V gene: TRBV7-9
D gene: NA
CDR3 DNA: TGTGCCAGCAGCTTCGACACGTCCCAAGAGACCCAGTACTTC
CDR3 protein: CASSFDTSQETQYF

clone size: NA
J gene: TRBJ1-3
V gene: TRBV28
D gene: NA
CDR3 DNA: TGTGCCAGCAGTTTATGGGGGACTACTGGAAACACCATATATTTT
CDR3 protein: CASSLWGTTGNTIYF

clone size: few
J gene: TRBJ2-7
V gene: TRBV30
D gene: TRBD1
CDR3 DNA: TGTGCCTGGAGACGGACAGGGTCCTACGAGCAGTACTTC
CDR3 protein: CAWRRTGSYEQYF

clone size: NA
J gene: TRBJ1-3
V gene: TRBV18
D gene: NA
CDR3 DNA: TGTGCCAGCTCACCAGTCTCTGGAAACACCATATATTTT
CDR3 protein: CASSPVSGNTIYF

clone size: NA
J gene: TRBJ1-5
V gene: TRBV6-6
D gene: NA
CDR3 DNA: TGTGCCAGCAGCAAACTTTCGGGGCAACCCCAGCATTTT
CDR3 protein: CASSKLSGQPQHF

clone size: NA
J gene: TRBJ2-3
V gene: TRBV15
D gene: TRBD1
CDR3 DNA: TGTGCCACCGCCGGGACAGGGGGTTTAGATACGCAGTATTTT
CDR3 protein: CATAGTGGLDTQYF

clone size: NA
J gene: TRBJ2-7
V gene: TRBV4-1
D gene: TRBD1
CDR3 DNA: TGCGCCAGCAGCCAAGCGGACAGGGGCTTCGACGAGCAGTACTTC
CDR3 protein: CASSQADRGFDEQYF

clone size: NA
J gene: TRBJ2-7
V gene: TRBV19
D gene: TRBD2
CDR3 DNA: TGTGCCAGTAGTATAGATCGCCTAGCGGGAGTCGACGAGCAGTACTTC
CDR3 protein: CASSIDRLAGVDEQYF

clone size: NA
J gene: TRBJ2-7
V gene: TRBV4-1
D gene: TRBD2
CDR3 DNA: TGCGCCAGCAGAGCTAGCGGGAGATACGAGCAGTACTTC
CDR3 protein: CASRASGRYEQYF

clone size: NA
J gene: TRBJ2-1
V gene: TRBV18
D gene: NA
CDR3 DNA: TGTGCCAGCTCACTTCGGGGCCCGGAGGATGAGCAGTTCTTC
CDR3 protein: CASSLRGPEDEQFF

clone size: NA
J gene: TRBJ1-1
V gene: TRBV28
D gene: NA
CDR3 DNA: TGTGCCAGCGGCGACGGGGCATTGAACACTGAAGCTTTCTTT
CDR3 protein: CASGDGALNTEAFF

clone size: NA
J gene: TRBJ2-5
V gene: TRBV5-4
D gene: TRBD2
CDR3 DNA: TGTGCCAGCAGCGAAAGCGGGACTCAAGAGACCCAGTACTTC
CDR3 protein: CASSESGTQETQYF

clone size: many
J gene: TRBJ1-3
V gene: TRBV10-3
D gene: NA
CDR3 DNA: TGTGCCATCAGTCCAGACATGGCCCCTGGAAACACCATATATTTT
CDR3 protein: CAISPDMAPGNTIYF

clone size: few
J gene: TRBJ1-5
V gene: TRBV10-3
D gene: NA
CDR3 DNA: TGTGCCATCAGTGAGTCGAGGGGCCGGGATAATAGCAATCAGCCCCAGCATTTT
CDR3 protein: CAISESRGRDNSNQPQHF

clone size: NA
J gene: TRBJ2-7
V gene: TRBV19
D gene: NA
CDR3 DNA: TGTGCCAGTAGTAAAGCCGGGACAACCTACGAGCAGTACTTC
CDR3 protein: CASSKAGTTYEQYF

clone size: once
J gene: TRBJ2-2
V gene: TRBV7-9
D gene: TRBD2
CDR3 DNA: TGTGCCAGCAGCTCCTCTAGCGGGAGTATTACCGGGGAGCTGTTTTTT
CDR3 protein: CASSSSSGSITGELFF

clone size: NA
J gene: TRBJ2-2
V gene: TRBV6-1
D gene: NA
CDR3 DNA: TGTGCCAGCAGTGAAGGGACCCCCACCGGGGAGCTGTTTTTT
CDR3 protein: CASSEGTPTGELFF

clone size: many
J gene: TRBJ2-7
V gene: TRBV27
D gene: NA
CDR3 DNA: TGTGCCAGCAGTTTCGGACTTGAGATGTACTTC
CDR3 protein: CASSFGLEMYF

clone size: NA
J gene: TRBJ1-1
V gene: TRBV30
D gene: NA
CDR3 DNA: TGTGCCTGGAGTCTTCCCGGGTTGAGTCCATCAACTGAAGCTTTCTTT
CDR3 protein: CAWSLPGLSPSTEAFF

clone size: NA
J gene: TRBJ2-7
V gene: TRBV29-1
D gene: TRBD1
CDR3 DNA: TGCAGCGTTGAAGATCGCCGACAGGGTTGGGCCGAGCAGTACTTC
CDR3 protein: CSVEDRRQGWAEQYF

clone size: NA
J gene: TRBJ1-2
V gene: TRBV4-3
D gene: NA
CDR3 DNA: TGCGCCAGCAGCCATATCCCTGGCTACACCTTC
CDR3 protein: CASSHIPGYTF

clone size: NA
J gene: TRBJ2-1
V gene: TRBV5-1
D gene: NA
CDR3 DNA: TGCGCCAGCAGCTCATTAGAAGCACCTTACAATGAGCAGTTCTTC
CDR3 protein: CASSSLEAPYNEQFF

clone size: NA
J gene: TRBJ2-1
V gene: TRBV6-5
D gene: NA
CDR3 DNA: TGTGCCAGCAGCGACAAAGGGTACAATGAGCAGTTCTTC
CDR3 protein: CASSDKGYNEQFF

clone size: NA
J gene: TRBJ2-7
V gene: TRBV27
D gene: TRBD2
CDR3 DNA: TGTGCCAGCAGTTTAGCCTCCGGGAGGCTTATCTACGAGCAGTACTTC
CDR3 protein: CASSLASGRLIYEQYF

clone size: NA
J gene: TRBJ2-5
V gene: TRBV11-3
D gene: NA
CDR3 DNA: TGTGCCAGCAGCTTAAGAGGTGCAGGGATAGGGGGAGAGACCCAGTACTTC
CDR3 protein: CASSLRGAGIGGETQYF

clone size: NA
J gene: TRBJ2-1
V gene: TRBV5-4
D gene: NA
CDR3 DNA: TGTGCCAGCAGCGTAGATCTCTCCTACAATGAGCAGTTCTTC
CDR3 protein: CASSVDLSYNEQFF

clone size: NA
J gene: TRBJ2-2
V gene: TRBV4-3
D gene: NA
CDR3 DNA: TGCGCCAGCAGCCAAGGGCTCTATAGTTCGCGAAGCACCGGGGAGCTGTTTTTT
CDR3 protein: CASSQGLYSSRSTGELFF

clone size: NA
J gene: TRBJ2-5
V gene: TRBV7-8
D gene: NA
CDR3 DNA: TGTGCCACGCTTGCAGGGCGCCTAAAAGAGACCCAGTACTTC
CDR3 protein: CATLAGRLKETQYF